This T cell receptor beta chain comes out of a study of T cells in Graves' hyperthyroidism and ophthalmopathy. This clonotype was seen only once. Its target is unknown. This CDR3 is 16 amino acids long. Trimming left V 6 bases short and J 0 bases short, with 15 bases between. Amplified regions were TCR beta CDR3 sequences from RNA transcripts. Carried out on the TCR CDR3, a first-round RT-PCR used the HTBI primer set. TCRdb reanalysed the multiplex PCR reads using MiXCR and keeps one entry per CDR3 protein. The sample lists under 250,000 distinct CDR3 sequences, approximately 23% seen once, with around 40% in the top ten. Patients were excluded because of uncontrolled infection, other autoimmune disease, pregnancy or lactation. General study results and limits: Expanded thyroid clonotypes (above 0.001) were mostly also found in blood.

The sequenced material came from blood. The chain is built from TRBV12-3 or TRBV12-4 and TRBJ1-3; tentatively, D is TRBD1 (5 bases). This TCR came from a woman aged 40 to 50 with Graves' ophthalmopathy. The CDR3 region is CASSPGGAVSGNTIYF. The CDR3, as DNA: TGTGCCAGCAGCCCGGGCGGGGCGGTCTCTGGAAACACCATATATTTT.